Below are 6 T cell receptor beta chains sequenced from a single sample in a study of T cell changes during pregnancy in multiple sclerosis. TCRdb's copy holds only in-frame clones and misses some; the assay was immunoSEQ multiplex PCR. The sample lists about 110,000 clones, 85% to 95% occurring once. Sequencing used peripheral blood, obtained after pregnancy. These receptor sequences come from a female donor with multiple sclerosis, enrolled in a pregnancy study.

The J gene is TRBJ1-2, the V gene TRBV5-5; no clear D. Germline V CDR1 and CDR2: SGHKS, YYEKEE (reference sequence). The V and J ends lost 2 bases and 6 bases respectively, with 11 bases between them. The CDR3 length is 13 residues. CDR3 nucleotides: TGTGCCAGCAGCTTTGGTTCCGGGGATGGCTACACCTTC. It translates to CASSFGSGDGYTF.

This rearrangement joins TRBV5-6 to TRBJ2-1, with TRBD2 identical over 12 bases. Germline CDR1 reads SGHDT; CDR2 reads YYEEEE. Unmatched junction bases numbered 12, after V lost 4 bases and J lost 7 bases. This CDR3 spans 17 amino acids. CDR3 region: CASSQRLAGVLGNEQFF. The CDR3 region has the DNA TGTGCCAGCAGCCAGAGACTAGCGGGAGTGTTAGGGAATGAGCAGTTCTTC.

The chain links TRBV14 to TRBJ2-7, with 13 bases matching TRBD2. Per the germline V gene, CDR1 is SGHDN and CDR2 is FVKESK. V lost 4 bases and J lost 4; bases outside the gene matches: 7. The CDR3 length is 16 residues. CDR3 loop: CASSPRTSGRGYEQYF. The CDR3 region has the DNA TGTGCCAGCAGCCCACGGACTAGCGGGAGAGGGTACGAGCAGTACTTC. Based on the CDR3 plus reference TRBV14 and TRBJ2-7, the full variable domain is EAGVTQFPSHSVIEKGQTVTLRCDPISGHDNLYWYRRVMGKEIKFLLHFVKESKQDESGMPNNRFLAERTGGTYSTLKVQPAELEDSGVYFCASSPRTSGRGYEQYFGPGTRLTVT.

The CDR3 DNA reads as TGTGCCTGGAGTGGACTAGCGGGAGAAGAGACCCAGTACTTC. The encoded protein is CAWSGLAGEETQYF. This chain uses TRBV30 with TRBJ2-5, with 12 nucleotides matching TRBD2. Germline-derived CDR1 and CDR2 are GTSNPN and SVGIG (reference sequence). This CDR3 has 14 residues. V lost 1 base to trimming and J lost 3 bases; unmatched junction nucleotides: 0.

V gene TRBV6-6 combines with J gene TRBJ1-2; 9 nucleotides align to TRBD1. Germline V gene lookup returns CDR1 MNHNY and CDR2 SVGAGI (reference sequence). This CDR3 is built from 14 residues. With V trimmed by 6 bases and J by 2 bases, 4 bases remained unmatched. Written as DNA, the CDR3 is TGTGCCAGCAGCCCCGGGACAGGGAACTATGGCTACACCTTC. Protein: CASSPGTGNYGYTF.

This clone appeared once. V usage is TRBV9 and J usage is TRBJ1-1; TRBD1 might be the D (5 bases). Trimming stripped 0 bases from V and 4 bases from J, with 16 bases between. Per germline, CDR1 SGDLS and CDR2 YYNGEE. The CDR3 consists of 16 residues. CDR3 amino acids: CASSVEGRTLGTEAFF. The CDR3 DNA reads TGTGCCAGCAGCGTAGAGGGGCGGACCTTGGGCACTGAAGCTTTCTTT.